This TCR beta chain appears in the sequencing data of a study of blood T cell repertoires in COVID-19. Study-wide context: Nucleic acid was either cDNA or gDNA, and it came from T cells, B-cell-depleted T cells, or PBMCs.

The length of the CDR3 is 18 residues. Germline loops: CDR1 LNHNV, CDR2 YYDKDF (reference sequence). V was clipped by 1 base and J by 2 bases, with 20 bases between them. Per the original methods: The assay estimated nucleated cells by amplifying reference gene primers. The protocol was immunoSEQ multiplex PCR, while the TCRdb copy is restricted to in-frame clones and leaves out a portion. V, J and clone size reflect that table, while D and trimming were determined from the DNA. The profile shows roughly 63,000 clones, approximately 90% of them singletons. This clone was counted only a few times. This clonotype was obtained from a man between 60 and 70 years old with acute or convalescent COVID-19. The chain carries TRBV15 and TRBJ2-5; D is possibly TRBD1 (6 bases). Sequencing was performed on peripheral blood. The CDR3 reads CATSRVGGGNRAQETQYF. DNA of the CDR3: TGTGCCACCAGCAGAGTGGGTGGTGGGAACAGGGCGCAAGAGACCCAGTACTTC.